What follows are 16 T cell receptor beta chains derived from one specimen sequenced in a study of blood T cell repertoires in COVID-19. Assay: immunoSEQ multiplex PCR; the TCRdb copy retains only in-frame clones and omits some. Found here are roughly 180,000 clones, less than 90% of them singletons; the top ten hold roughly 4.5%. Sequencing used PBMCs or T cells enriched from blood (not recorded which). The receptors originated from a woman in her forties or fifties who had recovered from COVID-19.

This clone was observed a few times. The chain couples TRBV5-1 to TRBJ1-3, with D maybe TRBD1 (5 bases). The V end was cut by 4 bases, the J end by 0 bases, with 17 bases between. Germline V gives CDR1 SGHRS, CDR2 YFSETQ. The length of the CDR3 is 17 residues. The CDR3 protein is CASSPLVGALSGNTIYF. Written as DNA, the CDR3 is TGCGCCAGCAGCCCCCTAGTAGGGGCCCTCTCTGGAAACACCATATATTTT.

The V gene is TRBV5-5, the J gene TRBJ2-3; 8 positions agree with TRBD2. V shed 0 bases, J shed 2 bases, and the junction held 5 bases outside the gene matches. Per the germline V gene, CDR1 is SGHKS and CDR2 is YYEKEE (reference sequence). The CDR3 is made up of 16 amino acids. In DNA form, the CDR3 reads TGTGCCAGCAGCTTGGAGCTAGCGGGCTACACAGATACGCAGTATTTT. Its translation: CASSLELAGYTDTQYF.

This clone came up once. In DNA, the CDR3 is TGTGCCAGCAGTTTCTCAACCCCGGGACAGGGAAGAAGAAACACCATATATTTT. This codes for CASSFSTPGQGRRNTIYF. V is TRBV28 and J is TRBJ1-3; 9 bases are shared with TRBD1. CDR3 length: 18 residues. CDR1 and CDR2 (germline): MDHEN, SYDVKM. Germline trimming cut 3 bases from V and 5 bases from J; bases unmatched to any gene: 14.

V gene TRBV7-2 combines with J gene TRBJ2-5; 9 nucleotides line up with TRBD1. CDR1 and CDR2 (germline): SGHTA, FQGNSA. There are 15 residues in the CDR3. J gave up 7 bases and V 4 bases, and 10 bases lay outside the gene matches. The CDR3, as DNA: TGTGCCAGCAGCTCGCCGGGACAGGGCGTCGGGACCCAGTACTTC. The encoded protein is CASSSPGQGVGTQYF.

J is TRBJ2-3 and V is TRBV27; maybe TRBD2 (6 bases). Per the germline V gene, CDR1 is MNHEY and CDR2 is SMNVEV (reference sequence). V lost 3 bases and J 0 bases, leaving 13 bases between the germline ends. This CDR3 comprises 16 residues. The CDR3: CASSFRDWGSTDTQYF. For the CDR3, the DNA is TGTGCCAGCAGTTTCCGGGACTGGGGAAGCACAGATACGCAGTATTTT.

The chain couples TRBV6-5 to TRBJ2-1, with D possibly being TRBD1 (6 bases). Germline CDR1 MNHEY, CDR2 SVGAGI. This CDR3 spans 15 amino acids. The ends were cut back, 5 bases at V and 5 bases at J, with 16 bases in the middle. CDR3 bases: TGTGCCAGCAGTCTAAGGGACATGGTGGACAATGAGCAGTTCTTC. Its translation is CASSLRDMVDNEQFF.

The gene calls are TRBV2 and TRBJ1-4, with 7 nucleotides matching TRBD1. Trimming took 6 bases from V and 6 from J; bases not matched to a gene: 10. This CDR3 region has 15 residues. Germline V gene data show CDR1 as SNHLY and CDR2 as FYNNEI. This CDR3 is CASSPGGTADEKLFF. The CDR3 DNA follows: TGTGCCAGCAGCCCAGGGGGGACAGCGGATGAAAAACTGTTTTTT.

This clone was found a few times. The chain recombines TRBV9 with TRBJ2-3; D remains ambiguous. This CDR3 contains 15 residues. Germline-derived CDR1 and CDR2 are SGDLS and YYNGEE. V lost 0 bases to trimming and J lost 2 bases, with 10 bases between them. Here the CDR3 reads CASSVEQTHTDTQYF. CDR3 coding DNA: TGTGCCAGCAGCGTAGAACAGACCCACACAGATACGCAGTATTTT.

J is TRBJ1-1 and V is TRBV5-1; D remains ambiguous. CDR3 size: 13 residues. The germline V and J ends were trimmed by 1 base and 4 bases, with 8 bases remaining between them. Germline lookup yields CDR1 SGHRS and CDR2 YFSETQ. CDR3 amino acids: CASSLLEGTEAFF. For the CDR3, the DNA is TGCGCCAGCAGCTTGTTAGAGGGCACTGAAGCTTTCTTT.

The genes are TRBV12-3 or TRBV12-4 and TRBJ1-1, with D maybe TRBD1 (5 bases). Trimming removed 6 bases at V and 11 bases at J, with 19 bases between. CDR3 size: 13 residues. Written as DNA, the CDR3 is TGTGCCAGCAGACTGACAGCGGGGGAGATGGCTTTCTTT. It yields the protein CASRLTAGEMAFF.

The CDR3 loop reads CASSEAQGQNTEAFF. The CDR3, as DNA: TGTGCCAGCAGCGAGGCGCAGGGCCAGAACACTGAAGCTTTCTTT. The chain has TRBV7-9 and TRBJ1-1; a possible D gene is TRBD1 (5 bases). V lost 5 bases and J 1 base, leaving 14 bases between the germline ends. The CDR3 is 15 residues long. The germline gives CDR1 SEHNR, CDR2 FQNEAQ (reference sequence).

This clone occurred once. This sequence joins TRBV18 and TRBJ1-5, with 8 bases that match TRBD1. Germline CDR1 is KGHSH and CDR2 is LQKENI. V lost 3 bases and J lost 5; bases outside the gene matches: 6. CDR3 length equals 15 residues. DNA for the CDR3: TGTGCCAGCTCACCCGAGACAGGGGCTCATCAGCCCCAGCATTTT. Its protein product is CASSPETGAHQPQHF. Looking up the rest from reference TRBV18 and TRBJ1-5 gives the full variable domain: NAGVMQNPRHLVRRRGQEARLRCSPMKGHSHVYWYRQLPEEGLKFMVYLQKENIIDESGMPKERFSAEFPKEGPSILRIQQVVRGDSAAYFCASSPETGAHQPQHFGDGTRLSIL.

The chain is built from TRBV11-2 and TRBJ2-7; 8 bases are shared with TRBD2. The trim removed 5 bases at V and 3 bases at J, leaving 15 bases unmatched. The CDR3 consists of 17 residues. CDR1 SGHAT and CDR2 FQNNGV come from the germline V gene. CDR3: CASSLGTGGAASYEQYV. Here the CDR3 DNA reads TGTGCCAGCAGCCTGGGGACCGGGGGGGCAGCAAGCTACGAGCAGTACGTC.

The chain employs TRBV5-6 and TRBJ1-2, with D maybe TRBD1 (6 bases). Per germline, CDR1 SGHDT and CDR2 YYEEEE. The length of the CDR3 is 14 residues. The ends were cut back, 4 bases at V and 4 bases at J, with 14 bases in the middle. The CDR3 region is CASSRPDSPYGYTF. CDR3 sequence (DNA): TGTGCCAGCAGCCGCCCGGACAGTCCCTATGGCTACACCTTC.

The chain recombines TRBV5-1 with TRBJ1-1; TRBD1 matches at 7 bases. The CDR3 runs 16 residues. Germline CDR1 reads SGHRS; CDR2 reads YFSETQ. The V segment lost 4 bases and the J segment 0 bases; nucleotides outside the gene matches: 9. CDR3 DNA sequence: TGCGCCAGCAGCCTACTAATGACAGGGATGAACACTGAAGCTTTCTTT. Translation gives CASSLLMTGMNTEAFF. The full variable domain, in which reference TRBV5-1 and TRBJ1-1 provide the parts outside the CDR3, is KAGVTQTPRYLIKTRGQQVTLSCSPISGHRSVSWYQQTPGQGLQFLFEYFSETQRNKGNFPGRFSGRQFSNSRSEMNVSTLELGDSALYLCASSLLMTGMNTEAFFGQGTRLTVV.

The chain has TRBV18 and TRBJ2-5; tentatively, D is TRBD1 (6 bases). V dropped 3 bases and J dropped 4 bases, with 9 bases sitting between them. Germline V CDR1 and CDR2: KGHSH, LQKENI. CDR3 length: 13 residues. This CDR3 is CASSPGQTETQYF. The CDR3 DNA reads TGTGCCAGCTCACCGGGACAAACAGAGACCCAGTACTTC.